The 23 T cell receptor beta chains below come from one sample, sequenced in a study of blood T cell repertoires in COVID-19. Sequencing used immunoSEQ multiplex PCR; TCRdb keeps in-frame clones, though not all of them. The repertoire holds fewer than 250,000 clones, with about 88% as singletons. The specimen was peripheral blood. These receptors all stem from a woman aged 40 to 50 with acute or convalescent COVID-19.

This chain's CDR3 is CASSGRTGYTTDTQYF. CDR3 nucleotides: TGTGCCAGCAGCGGGCGGACAGGCTACACCACAGATACGCAGTATTTT. The chain carries TRBV11-1 and TRBJ2-3, with 7 bases aligning to TRBD1. CDR3 size: 16 residues. Trimming at V came to 5 bases and at J to 2 bases, leaving 10 bases not matched to a gene. Germline V gene lookup returns CDR1 SGHAT and CDR2 FQDESV (reference sequence).

The chain is built from TRBV11-2 and TRBJ2-5; unclear D gene. Germline-derived CDR1 and CDR2 are SGHAT and FQNNGV. Trimming left V 5 bases short and J 5 bases short, with 6 bases between. The CDR3 spans 11 residues. CDR3: CASSTWETQYF. CDR3 bases: TGTGCCAGCAGCACTTGGGAGACCCAGTACTTC.

Comment on this clone: At the DNA level, this CDR3 is encoded by other sequences in the same sample as well. This chain joins TRBV2 and TRBJ1-1; 8 nucleotides agree with TRBD1. The germline V gene encodes CDR1 SNHLY and CDR2 FYNNEI. The junction had 3 bases not matched to a gene; V was cut back by 4 bases and J by 5 bases. The CDR3 is 13 amino acids. In DNA, the CDR3 is TGTGCCAGCAGTGGGACAGGGAGGACTGAAGCTTTCTTT. Protein: CASSGTGRTEAFF.

V gene TRBV11-2 combines with J gene TRBJ1-4; D not resolved. The CDR3 sequence is 14 residues long. Germline V CDR1 and CDR2: SGHAT, FQNNGV. The V end lost 0 bases, the J end lost 10 bases, and 12 bases lay between the germline ends. CDR3 in amino acids: CASSLDAASGKLFF. The DNA of the CDR3 is TGTGCCAGCAGCTTAGACGCGGCTAGTGGAAAACTGTTTTTT.

A note on this clone: This CDR3 is also generated by other DNA sequences in the sample. This chain links TRBV6-1 with TRBJ1-2; D is possibly TRBD1 (5 bases). Looked up from germline, CDR1 is MNHNS and CDR2 is SASEGT. Between the trimmed V and J ends, which lost 2 bases and 3 bases, there was a span of 13 bases. The CDR3 is 15 residues long. CDR3: CASSEWGGSYYGYTF. The CDR3 nucleotides read TGTGCCAGCAGTGAATGGGGCGGATCCTACTATGGCTACACCTTC.

V gene TRBV6-1 combines with J gene TRBJ2-1; D is ambiguous. CDR1 is MNHNS, CDR2 SASEGT, per germline. The V end was cut by 3 bases, the J end by 8 bases, with 11 bases between. The CDR3 totals 13 residues. The CDR3 DNA reads as TGTGCCAGCAGTGAGAGCTCCCGGGATGAGCAGTTCTTC. This encodes CASSESSRDEQFF.

The V and J genes are TRBV4-1 and TRBJ1-2; D is undetermined. This CDR3 is 14 amino acids long. The V end lost 2 bases, the J end lost 1 base, and 8 bases lay between the germline ends. Germline lookup yields CDR1 MGHRA and CDR2 YSYEKL. The CDR3 DNA is TGCGCCAGCAGCCAACTACAGAATAACTATGGCTACACCTTC. Encoded protein: CASSQLQNNYGYTF.

The J gene is TRBJ2-3, the V gene TRBV19, with TRBD1 matching 7 bases. J was trimmed by 5 bases and V by 3 bases; bases with no gene match: 8. CDR3 length: 15 amino acids. The germline V gene has CDR1 LNHDA and CDR2 SQIVND (reference sequence). The CDR3 DNA reads as TGTGCCAGTAGTATTACAAGAGGGGGCAGAGATACGCAGTATTTT. Translated, it gives CASSITRGGRDTQYF. Full variable domain (missing parts from reference TRBV19 and TRBJ2-3): DGGITQSPKYLFRKEGQNVTLSCEQNLNHDAMYWYRQDPGQGLRLIYYSQIVNDFQKGDIAEGYSVSREKKESFPLTVTSAQKNPTAFYLCASSITRGGRDTQYFGPGTRLTVL.

The V gene is TRBV6-5, the J gene TRBJ1-1; the D gene is possibly TRBD1 (6 bases). Germline V gene data show CDR1 as MNHEY and CDR2 as SVGAGI. V was trimmed by 0 bases and J by 6 bases, leaving 11 bases between them. The CDR3 is 14 amino acids. Written as DNA, the CDR3 is TGTGCCAGCAGTTACTCACAGGGTGGGGCTGAAGCTTTCTTT. Its protein product is CASSYSQGGAEAFF.

V gene TRBV5-1 combines with J gene TRBJ2-2; the match to TRBD2 covers 13 bases. CDR3 length: 17 amino acids. Germline CDR1 is SGHRS and CDR2 is YFSETQ. V lost 2 bases to trimming and J lost 1 base; unmatched junction nucleotides: 2. The CDR3 DNA sequence: TGCGCCAGCAGCTTCAGGACTAGCGGGGGGAACACCGGGGAGCTGTTTTTT. It is translated as CASSFRTSGGNTGELFF.

The V gene is TRBV7-6, the J gene TRBJ1-1; 11 bases map to TRBD1. Losses at the gene ends were 5 bases for V and 5 bases for J; bases not matched to a gene: 7. The CDR3 totals 15 residues. Looked up from germline, CDR1 is SGHVS and CDR2 is FNYEAQ. The CDR3: CASSGTGTGGTEAFF. In DNA, the CDR3 is TGTGCCAGCAGCGGCACGGGGACAGGGGGAACTGAAGCTTTCTTT.

In its sample, this clone was seen once. V and J are TRBV10-3 and TRBJ2-5; TRBD2 aligns across 9 bases. Trimming cost V 5 bases and J 2 bases; bases outside gene matches: 0. The CDR3 extends over 13 amino acids. Germline V gives CDR1 ENHRY, CDR2 SYGVKD. In nucleotides, the CDR3 is TGTGCCATCAGTCTAGCGGGGCAAGAGACCCAGTACTTC. Its protein product is CAISLAGQETQYF.

The gene calls are TRBV4-1 and TRBJ2-3; TRBD2 aligns across 7 bases. The length of the CDR3 is 18 residues. V lost 4 bases to trimming and J lost 0 bases; unmatched junction nucleotides: 13. Germline CDR1 MGHRA, CDR2 YSYEKL. CDR3 nucleotides: TGCGCCAGCAGCCGGGATTTTTTCGGGGGGACTAGCACAGATACGCAGTATTTT. Residues: CASSRDFFGGTSTDTQYF.

In its sample, this clone was seen once. The V call is TRBV29-1, the J call TRBJ1-2; D remains unclear. The germline V gene has CDR1 SQVTM and CDR2 ANQGSEA. The CDR3 extends over 11 amino acids. The CDR3 region is CTVGANYGYTF. The CDR3, as DNA: TGCACCGTAGGAGCTAACTATGGCTACACCTTC.

The genes are TRBV7-2 and TRBJ2-1; TRBD2 is a possible D gene (5 bases). Germline assignment: CDR1 SGHTA and CDR2 FQGNSA. Trimming took off 6 bases at V and 5 bases at J, with 14 bases between the two ends. CDR3 size: 14 residues. The DNA of the CDR3 is TGTGCCAGCAGGAAAGGACTTACCGACAATGAGCAGTTCTTC. Its translation is CASRKGLTDNEQFF.

The V call is TRBV7-2, the J call TRBJ2-3; 7 bases are a match to TRBD1. The V gene's germline CDR1 is SGHTA and CDR2 FQGNSA. The CDR3 totals 15 residues. With 8 bases clipped from V and 6 bases from J, the junction kept 14 bases outside the gene matches. The CDR3 sequence: CASRVGGPQGDTQYF. CDR3 DNA sequence: TGTGCCAGCCGCGTAGGGGGCCCCCAGGGTGATACGCAGTATTTT.

CDR3 nucleotide sequence: TGTGCCAGCAGTTTAGTAGGGGCCTATGGCTACACCTTC. It codes for CASSLVGAYGYTF. V is TRBV12-3 or TRBV12-4 and J is TRBJ1-2, with D possibly matching TRBD1 (5 bases). This CDR3 region has 13 residues. The V end was cut by 1 base, the J end by 4 bases, with 7 bases between.

This CDR3 reads CASSAGGSETQYF. In nucleotides, the CDR3 is TGTGCCAGCAGCGCGGGGGGGAGCGAGACCCAGTACTTC. This rearrangement joins TRBV3-1 (or the pseudogene TRBV3-2) to TRBJ2-5; 9 positions match TRBD2. CDR1 and CDR2 from the germline V gene are LGHDT and YNNKEL (reference sequence). V trimming: 5 bases; J trimming: 5 bases; junction bases outside the gene matches: 3. The CDR3 is 13 amino acids.

This clone appeared a single time. V and J are TRBV5-5 and TRBJ2-7; maybe TRBD1 (7 bases). The CDR3 has 13 residues. Trimming stripped 5 bases from V and 6 bases from J, with 15 bases between. Germline assignment: CDR1 SGHKS and CDR2 YYEKEE (reference sequence). The CDR3 spells CASRPGGPGEQYV. The DNA of the CDR3 is TGTGCCAGCAGACCAGGGGGGCCCGGCGAGCAGTACGTC.

The chain has TRBV19 and TRBJ2-1, with 7 bases aligning to TRBD1. The length of the CDR3 is 14 residues. The trim removed 6 bases at V and 4 bases at J, leaving 6 bases unmatched. CDR1 is LNHDA, CDR2 SQIVND, per germline (reference sequence). Here the CDR3 reads CASRGQREYNEQFF. CDR3 nucleotides: TGTGCCAGTAGGGGACAGCGAGAATACAATGAGCAGTTCTTC.

The genes are TRBV6-4 and TRBJ1-6; D perhaps matches TRBD1 (5 bases). This CDR3 region has 14 residues. Germline V CDR1 and CDR2: MRHNA, SNTAGT. V lost 4 bases and J lost 11, with 15 bases in between. The CDR3 region is CASSVLGGPAPLHF. The CDR3 region has the DNA TGTGCCAGCAGTGTTTTGGGGGGACCAGCACCCCTCCACTTT.

The chain is built from TRBV7-2 and TRBJ1-5, with D uncertain. In germline, CDR1 is SGHTA, CDR2 FQGNSA. The CDR3 loop spans 14 amino acids. V lost 2 bases, J lost 3 bases, and 8 bases lay in between. CDR3 loop: CASSLKLDNQPQHF. The DNA of the CDR3 is TGTGCCAGCAGCTTAAAGCTTGACAATCAGCCCCAGCATTTT.

The chain joins TRBV7-9 to TRBJ2-3; possible D gene TRBD2, 7 bases. V was pared by 9 bases and J by 4 bases, with 20 bases between. The CDR3 consists of 15 residues. Germline assignment: CDR1 SEHNR and CDR2 FQNEAQ (reference sequence). The CDR3 DNA sequence: TGTGCCAGTACGCCGGTCGGGGGGCTTGCAGATACGCAGTATTTT. Its translation is CASTPVGGLADTQYF.